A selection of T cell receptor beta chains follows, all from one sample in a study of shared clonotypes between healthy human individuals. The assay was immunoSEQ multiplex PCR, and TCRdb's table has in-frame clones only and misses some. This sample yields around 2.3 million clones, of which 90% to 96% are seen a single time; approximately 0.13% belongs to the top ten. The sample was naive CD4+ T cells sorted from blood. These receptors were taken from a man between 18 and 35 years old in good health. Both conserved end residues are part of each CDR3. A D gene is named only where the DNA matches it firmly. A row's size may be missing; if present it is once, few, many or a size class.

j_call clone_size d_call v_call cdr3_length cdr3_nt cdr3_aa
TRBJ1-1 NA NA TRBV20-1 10 TGCAGTGTTGGGAACACTGAAGCTTTCTTT CSVGNTEAFF
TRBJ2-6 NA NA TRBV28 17 TGTGCCAGCAGGTCCGGGGCTCTTTTCTCTGGGGCCAACGTCCTGACTTTC CASRSGALFSGANVLTF
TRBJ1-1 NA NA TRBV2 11 TGTGCCACCAAGGCGAACACTGAAGCTTTCTTT CATKANTEAFF
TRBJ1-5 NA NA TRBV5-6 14 TGTGCCAGCAGCTTGAGGGAAAGAAATCAGCCCCAGCATTTT CASSLRERNQPQHF
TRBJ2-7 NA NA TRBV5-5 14 TGTGCCAGCAGCTTGGCAGGGTCCTCCTACGAGCAGTACTTC CASSLAGSSYEQYF
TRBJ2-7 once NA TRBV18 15 TGTGCCAGCTCACCACCGTCGGGGGCCTCCTACGAGCAGTACTTC CASSPPSGASYEQYF
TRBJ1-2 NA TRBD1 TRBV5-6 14 TGTGCCAGCAGCCCGGCAGGGGGTCTCTATGGCTACACCTTC CASSPAGGLYGYTF
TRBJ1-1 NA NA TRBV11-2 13 TGTGCCAGCAGCTTAGGGGAAGCGGGGGAAGCTTTCTTT CASSLGEAGEAFF
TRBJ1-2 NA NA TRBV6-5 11 TGTGCCAGCACCGGACGGTATGGCTACACCTTC CASTGRYGYTF
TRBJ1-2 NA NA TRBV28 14 TGTGCCAGCAGTGAGCCGGCACGTAACTATGGCTACACCTTC CASSEPARNYGYTF
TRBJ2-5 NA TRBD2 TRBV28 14 TGTGCCAGCAGCGGGGGGGCCTCCAGGGAGACCCAGTACTTC CASSGGASRETQYF
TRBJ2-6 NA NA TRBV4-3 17 TGCGCCAGCAGCCAAGAATATCGACTCTCTGGGGCCAACGTCCTGACTTTC CASSQEYRLSGANVLTF
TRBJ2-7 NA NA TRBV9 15 TGTGCCAGCAGCGTAGCCCCGGACAGAAACTACGAGCAGTACTTC CASSVAPDRNYEQYF
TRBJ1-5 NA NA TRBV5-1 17 TGCGCCAGCAGCTTGGAGGGGGTAGGGGATAGCAATCAGCCCCAGCATTTT CASSLEGVGDSNQPQHF
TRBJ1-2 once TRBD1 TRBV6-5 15 TGTGCCAGCAGCTCACATACAGGGGGCTACTATGGCTACACCTTC CASSSHTGGYYGYTF
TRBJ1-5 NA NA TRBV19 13 TGTGCCAGTAGTTCGGCAGGGACCCCGCCCCAGCATTTT CASSSAGTPPQHF
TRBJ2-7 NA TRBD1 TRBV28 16 TGTGCCAGCAGTTTGGGGACAGGGGCCCTCTCCTACGAGCAGTACTTC CASSLGTGALSYEQYF
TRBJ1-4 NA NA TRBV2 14 TGTGCCAGCAGTTACACGTCAACTAATGAAAAACTGTTTTTT CASSYTSTNEKLFF
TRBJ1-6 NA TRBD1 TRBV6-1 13 TGTGCCAGTTGTACACAGGGGCATTCACCCCTCCACTTT CASCTQGHSPLHF
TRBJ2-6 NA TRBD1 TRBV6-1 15 TGTGCCAGCCAGCCCCAGGGGGCCGGGGCCAACGTCCTGACTTTC CASQPQGAGANVLTF
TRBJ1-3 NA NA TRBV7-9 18 TGTGCCAGCAGCTTAAGACTGGACAGTTCGAGCTCTGGAAACACCATATATTTT CASSLRLDSSSSGNTIYF
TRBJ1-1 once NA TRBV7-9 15 TGTGCCAGCAGCGACGTGGGGGGCCTAGGGACTGAAGCTTTCTTT CASSDVGGLGTEAFF